The 31 T cell receptor beta chains below were found in one sample sequenced in a study of blood T cells in healthy people across ages. A second PCR, run for roughly 7 to 12 cycles, used a sample-barcoded 5' primer plus a J-beta primer mix. TCRdb called the 5' RACE reads again in MiXCR, with one record for every CDR3 protein. The top ten clones hold 10% of a sample with more than 900,000 distinct CDR3 sequences, approximately 32% of them seen once. The sample also formed part of further work on T cells of mothers and their children.

Sequences were obtained from blood. The receptors come from a woman aged 40 to 49 in good health.

This clonotype occurred many times. The CDR3: CASSSQGVAGANVLTF. The CDR3 DNA is TGTGCCAGCAGTTCCCAGGGAGTTGCTGGGGCCAACGTCCTGACTTTC. The genes are TRBV6-5 and TRBJ2-6, with D perhaps being TRBD1 or TRBD2 (5 bases each). The CDR3 spans 16 residues. Trimming left V 4 bases short and J 2 bases short, with 12 bases between. Germline V CDR1 and CDR2: MNHEY, SVGAGI.

The chain carries TRBV4-3 and TRBJ2-1; either TRBD1 or TRBD2 may supply D (5 bases each). This CDR3 contains 15 residues. CDR1 is LGHNA and CDR2 is YSLEER in the germline V gene. Trimming took 3 bases from V and 2 from J, leaving 11 bases between them. The CDR3 region is CASSQGRITYNEQFF. The CDR3 DNA sequence: TGCGCCAGCAGCCAGGGACGGATTACCTACAATGAGCAGTTCTTC.

V and J are TRBV19 and TRBJ2-3, with TRBD1 matching over 10 bases. Per the germline V gene, CDR1 is LNHDA and CDR2 is SQIVND (reference sequence). The CDR3 consists of 15 residues. V was clipped by 5 bases and J by 6 bases; unmatched bases: 8. The CDR3 region has the DNA TGTGCCAGTAGTCTCCGGGACAGGGGTATCGATACGCAGTATTTT. Its translation is CASSLRDRGIDTQYF. Looking up the rest from reference TRBV19 and TRBJ2-3 gives the full variable domain: DGGITQSPKYLFRKEGQNVTLSCEQNLNHDAMYWYRQDPGQGLRLIYYSQIVNDFQKGDIAEGYSVSREKKESFPLTVTSAQKNPTAFYLCASSLRDRGIDTQYFGPGTRLTVL.

This clonotype was counted only a few times. This chain joins TRBV29-1 and TRBJ1-1, with a tentative D call TRBD1 (5 bases). CDR1 is SQVTM and CDR2 is ANQGSEA in the germline V gene. This CDR3 spans 10 amino acids. The ends were cut back, 5 bases at V and 4 bases at J, with 5 bases in the middle. The CDR3 DNA follows: TGCAGCGTTCAGGGCACTGAAGCTTTCTTT. It encodes CSVQGTEAFF.

The chain couples TRBV11-2 to TRBJ2-5; maybe TRBD2 (6 bases). This CDR3 spans 13 amino acids. Trimming left V 7 bases short and J 4 bases short, with 13 bases between. Germline CDR1 is SGHAT and CDR2 is FQNNGV. The CDR3 loop reads CASTRGVRETQYF. The CDR3 nucleotides read TGTGCCAGCACCCGCGGGGTACGAGAGACCCAGTACTTC. The whole variable domain, remainder taken from reference TRBV11-2 and TRBJ2-5, is EAGVAQSPRYKIIEKRQSVAFWCNPISGHATLYWYQQILGQGPKLLIQFQNNGVVDDSQLPKDRFSAERLKGVDSTLKIQPAKLEDSAVYLCASTRGVRETQYFGPGTRLLVL.

There are a few counts of this clonotype. A much larger clone lies a single base off, so this may be a read error. The chain has TRBV20-1 and TRBJ2-5, with D hard to call. TRBJ2-1 matches the DNA end more closely, so the J call is doubtful. Germline assignment: CDR1 DFQATT and CDR2 SNEGSKA (reference sequence). This CDR3 is built from 14 residues. The DNA of the CDR3 is TGCAGTGCTAGAGATTGGCAGACCCAAGAGACCCAGTTCTTC. The encoded protein is CSARDWQTQETQFF.

There are many counts of this clonotype. The V gene is TRBV29-1, the J gene TRBJ2-5; 9 nucleotides match TRBD1. CDR1 is SQVTM, CDR2 ANQGSEA, per germline. With V trimmed by 5 bases and J by 4 bases, 5 bases remained unmatched. This CDR3 is 13 amino acids long. DNA for the CDR3: TGCAGCGTTCGACAGGGGGGGGCAGAGACCCAGTACTTC. Encoded protein: CSVRQGGAETQYF.

The rearrangement links TRBV6-2 or TRBV6-3 to TRBJ2-7; no clear D gene. The CDR3 loop spans 12 amino acids. CDR1 and CDR2 (germline): MNHEY, SVGEGT. V was trimmed by 11 bases and J by 0 bases, leaving 11 bases between them. The CDR3 DNA reads as TGTGCCGGCACGGGCAGCTCCTACGAGCAGTACTTC. Translated, it gives CAGTGSSYEQYF.

This clonotype was found a few times. V and J are TRBV12-3 or TRBV12-4 and TRBJ1-5; D unclear. CDR3 length: 13 amino acids. V was trimmed by 0 bases and J by 6 bases, leaving 6 bases between them. The CDR3 DNA follows: TGTGCCAGCAGTTTAGCGGAGGCTCAGCCCCAGCATTTT. Amino acids: CASSLAEAQPQHF.

There are many counts of this clonotype. The chain uses TRBV13 and TRBJ2-5, with D maybe TRBD2 (5 bases). V gave up 5 bases and J gave up 3 bases, with 10 bases separating them. This CDR3 contains 13 residues. The germline V gene encodes CDR1 PRHDT and CDR2 FYEKMQ (reference sequence). The CDR3 sequence is CASSVDLKETQYF. The CDR3 DNA is TGTGCCAGCAGCGTGGACTTGAAAGAGACCCAGTACTTC.

This chain uses TRBV4-3 with TRBJ1-2; 10 nucleotides match TRBD1. This CDR3 has 15 amino acids. Trimming took 4 bases from V and 5 from J; bases not matched to a gene: 7. CDR1 and CDR2 from the germline V gene are LGHNA and YSLEER. DNA of the CDR3: TGCGCCAGCAGCCTGGGACAGGGGCTGCGGTATGGCTACACCTTC. Encoded protein: CASSLGQGLRYGYTF.

The V gene is TRBV5-1, the J gene TRBJ1-2, with D hard to call. V was trimmed by 0 bases and J by 0 bases, leaving 9 bases between them. There are 15 residues in the CDR3. In germline, CDR1 is SGHRS, CDR2 YFSETQ. CDR3 sequence (DNA): TGCGCCAGCAGCTTGGGACTCGTAGCTAACTATGGCTACACCTTC. As protein: CASSLGLVANYGYTF.

A remark on this clonotype: Since the CDR3 does not end with the conserved phenylalanine or tryptophan, this likely comes from a read error. The chain links TRBV5-4 to TRBJ2-2, with unresolved D. V shed 0 bases and J shed 5 bases, with 11 bases lying between them. Germline values: CDR1 SGHNT, CDR2 YYREEE (reference sequence). CDR3 length: 15 residues. DNA for the CDR3: TGTGCCAGCAGCTTGGTTGGCTCAACGACCGGGGAGCTGTTTGTT. Residues: CASSLVGSTTGELFV.

This clonotype was counted a few times. The J gene is TRBJ2-2, the V gene TRBV20-1, with TRBD2 as a possible D gene (6 bases). Germline values: CDR1 DFQATT, CDR2 SNEGSKA (reference sequence). The CDR3 has 14 residues. Trimming shortened V by 5 bases and J by 0 bases, and 10 bases separated the two germline ends. The CDR3 DNA reads TGCAGTGCTCTGACTAGTACGAACACCGGGGAGCTGTTTTTT. Amino acid sequence: CSALTSTNTGELFF.

In regard to this clonotype: A read error may be the cause here, since a much bigger clone is one base away. The chain joins TRBV18 to TRBJ2-7; possibly TRBD2 for D (6 bases). Gene TRBJ2-5 matches the end of the DNA better, so the J call may be wrong. Germline V CDR1 and CDR2: KGHSH, LQKENI. The CDR3 runs 17 residues. CDR3 sequence (DNA): TGTGCCAGCTCACCACCCGGAAAAACTGCGGGGCGAGAGACCCAGTACTTC. This encodes CASSPPGKTAGRETQYF.

J is TRBJ2-7 and V is TRBV29-1, with D maybe TRBD1 (6 bases). Germline V lookup: CDR1 SQVTM, CDR2 ANQGSEA. This CDR3 region has 12 residues. V was shortened by 6 bases and J by 6 bases, with 15 bases between the two germline ends. CDR3 DNA: TGCAGCGTCGGACAGTCCAGTCTCGAGCAGTACTTC. It encodes CSVGQSSLEQYF.

This clonotype has a count of ten or more. This sequence joins TRBV6-6 and TRBJ1-6, with 8 nucleotides matching TRBD1. The length of the CDR3 is 16 residues. Germline assignment: CDR1 MNHNY and CDR2 SVGAGI (reference sequence). V lost 5 bases, J lost 9 bases, and 12 bases stayed unmatched. In DNA form, the CDR3 reads TGTGCCAGCAGTCCAGGACAGGGTAACGCGGGTTCACCCCTCCACTTT. Translated, it gives CASSPGQGNAGSPLHF.

The chain joins TRBV20-1 to TRBJ2-7, with D possibly being TRBD1 or TRBD2 (5 bases each). V was clipped by 2 bases and J by 0 bases, with 14 bases between them. The CDR3 consists of 15 residues. CDR1 and CDR2 (germline): DFQATT, SNEGSKA (reference sequence). DNA for the CDR3: TGCAGTGCTAGAACGGTGGCAGGGAGCTCCTACGAGCAGTACTTC. Translation gives CSARTVAGSSYEQYF.

The chain links TRBV7-9 to TRBJ1-5, with D hard to call. Germline-derived CDR1 and CDR2 are SEHNR and FQNEAQ (reference sequence). V was clipped by 3 bases and J by 1 base, with 7 bases between them. This CDR3 is built from 14 residues. The chain's CDR3 is CASSFGESNQPQHF. CDR3 sequence (DNA): TGTGCCAGCAGCTTCGGTGAGAGCAATCAGCCCCAGCATTTT.

This clonotype appeared many times. The chain is built from TRBV29-1 and TRBJ2-7; D is unresolved. Germline V gene lookup returns CDR1 SQVTM and CDR2 ANQGSEA. V was cut by 7 bases and J by 7 bases, with 14 bases left in between. The CDR3 length is 11 residues. The CDR3 is CSAPVLGEQYF. DNA of the CDR3: TGCAGCGCCCCCGTTCTCGGAGAGCAGTACTTC.

At least ten counts were recorded for this clonotype. This chain connects TRBV27 to TRBJ2-7; D may be TRBD1 (6 bases). The CDR3 covers 13 residues. Trimming cost V 3 bases and J 3 bases, with 9 bases left between them. The germline V gene has CDR1 MNHEY and CDR2 SMNVEV (reference sequence). Here the CDR3 DNA reads TGTGCCAGCAGTTTTGGGGACAACTACGAGCAGTACTTC. Its translation: CASSFGDNYEQYF.

J is TRBJ1-3 and V is TRBV12-3 or TRBV12-4, with D uncertain. This CDR3 has 16 amino acids. Between the trimmed V and J ends, which lost 6 bases and 0 bases, there was a span of 15 bases. CDR3 DNA sequence: TGTGCCAGCAGCCTAAACCCTCGGACCTCTGGAAACACCATATATTTT. Amino acids: CASSLNPRTSGNTIYF.

The rearrangement links TRBV20-1 to TRBJ2-7; 9 bases agree with TRBD1. The germline V gene encodes CDR1 DFQATT and CDR2 SNEGSKA (reference sequence). This CDR3 is built from 14 residues. The trim removed 6 bases at V and 6 bases at J, leaving 12 bases unmatched. CDR3 sequence reads: CSASPGTGIGEQYF. The CDR3 DNA is TGCAGTGCCAGTCCCGGGACAGGGATCGGCGAGCAGTACTTC.

In its sample, this clonotype was seen a few times. The V gene is TRBV7-2, the J gene TRBJ1-2, with D tentatively TRBD1 (6 bases). This CDR3 has 14 amino acids. The germline V and J ends were trimmed by 5 bases and 3 bases, with 13 bases remaining between them. The germline CDR1 and CDR2 sequences are SGHTA and FQGNSA. The CDR3 nucleotides read TGTGCCAGCAGCCCGGAACCAGGGGACTATGGCTACACCTTC. Translated, it gives CASSPEPGDYGYTF.

The chain has TRBV27 and TRBJ1-4, with a tentative D call TRBD1 (6 bases). The CDR3 is 15 amino acids. V lost 5 bases and J lost 8, with 18 bases in between. Germline V gene data show CDR1 as MNHEY and CDR2 as SMNVEV (reference sequence). The CDR3 nucleotides read TGTGCCAGCAGTCCATTACAGGGCTTGGAGGAAAAACTGTTTTTT. This gives the protein CASSPLQGLEEKLFF. Variable domain in full (rest from reference TRBV27 and TRBJ1-4): EAQVTQNPRYLITVTGKKLTVTCSQNMNHEYMSWYRQDPGLGLRQIYYSMNVEVTDKGDVPEGYKVSRKEKRNFPLILESPSPNQTSLYFCASSPLQGLEEKLFFGSGTQLSVL.

This chain uses TRBV25-1 with TRBJ2-1; 8 bases align to TRBD2. Germline V gives CDR1 MGHDK, CDR2 SYGVNS. Unmatched junction bases numbered 10, after V lost 6 bases and J lost 9 bases. This CDR3 contains 14 residues. The CDR3 nucleotides read TGTGCCAGCAGCCGGACTAGCCGCTTGGGTGAGCAGTTCTTC. It translates to CASSRTSRLGEQFF.

This chain uses TRBV4-3 with TRBJ2-3, with 10 bases matching TRBD1. Germline assignment: CDR1 LGHNA and CDR2 YSLEER. V trimming: 1 base; J trimming: 2 bases; junction bases outside the gene matches: 15. The CDR3 is 20 residues long. The CDR3 protein is CASSQVKVRGTGEITDTQYF. CDR3 DNA sequence: TGCGCCAGCAGCCAAGTTAAAGTCCGCGGGACAGGGGAAATCACAGATACGCAGTATTTT.

The chain links TRBV3-1 to TRBJ1-2, with unresolved D. The germline V gene has CDR1 LGHDT and CDR2 YNNKEL (reference sequence). The CDR3 is 14 residues long. V gave up 4 bases and J gave up 6 bases, with 15 bases separating them. Here the CDR3 reads CASSPGPKTNGYTF. For the CDR3, the DNA is TGTGCCAGCAGCCCCGGGCCTAAAACGAATGGCTACACCTTC.

This clonotype was picked up a small number of times. The genes are TRBV28 and TRBJ2-1, with 12 bases lining up with TRBD2. Germline CDR1 reads MDHEN; CDR2 reads SYDVKM. V was clipped by 5 bases and J by 7 bases; unmatched bases: 9. The length of the CDR3 is 16 residues. CDR3 region: CASSPSGGALGNEQFF. The CDR3 DNA is TGTGCCAGCAGTCCTAGCGGGGGGGCTTTAGGGAATGAGCAGTTCTTC. Full variable domain (missing parts from reference TRBV28 and TRBJ2-1): DVKVTQSSRYLVKRTGEKVFLECVQDMDHENMFWYRQDPGLGLRLIYFSYDVKMKEKGDIPEGYSVSREKKERFSLILESASTNQTSMYLCASSPSGGALGNEQFFGPGTRLTVL.

The rearrangement joins TRBV20-1 to TRBJ1-6; D not certain. This CDR3 comprises 14 residues. The germline V gene has CDR1 DFQATT and CDR2 SNEGSKA (reference sequence). V lost 1 base, J lost 7 bases, and 11 bases lay in between. As DNA, the CDR3 is TGCAGTGCTAGAGTCGGGGAGAGAAATTCACCCCTCCACTTT. This translates into CSARVGERNSPLHF.

A few counts support this clonotype. J is TRBJ2-5 and V is TRBV7-6; D possibly matches TRBD1 or TRBD2 (6 bases each). The CDR3 is made up of 15 amino acids. V lost 1 base, J lost 6 bases, and 15 bases lay in between. Germline CDR1 and CDR2: SGHVS and FNYEAQ. CDR3 bases: TGTGCCAGCAGCTTAGTTCCGCAGGGGAGGAAGACCCAGTACTTC. It yields the protein CASSLVPQGRKTQYF.